This T cell receptor beta chain derives from a study of T cell responses to AZD1222 COVID-19 vaccine. To note about this clone: Its specificity is unknown.

Clones were sequenced by immunoSEQ multiplex PCR, and TCRdb holds only the in-frame ones, with some missing. This table has just under 95,000 clones, more than 75% appearing once. V shed 6 bases and J shed 2 bases, with 13 bases lying between them. The germline V gene has CDR1 KGHSH and CDR2 LQKENI. The CDR3 is 14 amino acids. Study-wide findings and caveats: Spike-specific TCR breadth rose after two AZD1222 doses, and depth rose as well. White British ancestry dominated among donors, who included more females, and clonal diversity was possibly underestimated. No day 14 peak samples; only post-peak repertoires were characterized.

Sequencing was performed on peripheral blood, taken on day 0 of AZD1222 vaccination. The chain has TRBV18 and TRBJ1-1; tentative D call: TRBD1 (6 bases). The clonotype originates from an adult in good health. In nucleotides, the CDR3 is TGTGCCAGCTCTCCCACGGGGGGCAACACTGAAGCTTTCTTT. Protein product: CASSPTGGNTEAFF.